The 25 T cell receptor beta chains below come from one sample, sequenced in a study of OX40 agonist ivuxolimab in advanced cancers. TCRdb's table, derived via immunoSEQ multiplex PCR, lists solely in-frame clones and lacks some. The sample contains 50,000 to 65,000 clones, approximately 85% of which appear only once. This material consisted of CD4+ or CD8+ T cells sorted from blood, taken in a trial of the OX40 agonist ivuxolimab. These receptors all come from an adult with an advanced solid tumor such as melanoma, head and neck, liver or kidney cancer.

This clone was seen more than once but under ten times. The chain joins TRBV30 to TRBJ2-6; D uncertain. Germline V gives CDR1 GTSNPN, CDR2 SVGIG (reference sequence). V was pared by 1 base and J by 2 bases, with 0 bases between. The length of the CDR3 is 12 residues. CDR3 sequence reads: CAWSAGANVLTF. The CDR3 DNA follows: TGTGCCTGGAGTGCTGGGGCCAACGTCCTGACTTTC.

This clone occurred a few times. The chain recombines TRBV28 with TRBJ1-5, with D perhaps matching TRBD1 (5 bases). Trimming took off 8 bases at V and 6 bases at J, with 11 bases between the two ends. CDR1 and CDR2 (germline): MDHEN, SYDVKM. This CDR3 region has 12 residues. Written as DNA, the CDR3 is TGTGCCAGCCGCTGGGGGAGTCAGCCCCAGCATTTT. As protein: CASRWGSQPQHF.

The chain carries TRBV5-8 and TRBJ2-3; 11 bases are a match to TRBD2. Per germline, CDR1 SGHTS and CDR2 YDEGEE. The CDR3 has 15 amino acids. The junction had 9 bases not matched to a gene; V was cut back by 5 bases and J by 7 bases. CDR3 DNA: TGTGCCAGCAGATACGGGACTAGCGGATTCTATACGCAGTATTTT. Translation: CASRYGTSGFYTQYF.

The chain employs TRBV21-1 and TRBJ2-7; whether TRBD2, the table's D call, matches the DNA was not checked. TRBV21-1 is deemed a pseudogene. The CDR3 is 18 residues long. CDR3 DNA: TGTGCCAGCAGCAAAGAGGGGAGGAATACCCGGGGAACCCACGAGCAGTACTTC. Protein product: CASSKEGRNTRGTHEQYF.

This clone has a single count. The J gene is TRBJ2-5, the V gene TRBV7-8; the D is unclear. The V end lost 0 bases, the J end lost 3 bases, and 11 bases lay between the germline ends. Germline CDR1 and CDR2: SGHVS and FQNEAQ. This CDR3 region has 15 residues. The CDR3 DNA reads TGTGCCAGCAGCTTAGCGGGAAATACGAAAGAGACCCAGTACTTC. Translation gives CASSLAGNTKETQYF.

This clone was recorded only once. The V gene is TRBV29-1, the J gene TRBJ1-4; weak D call: TRBD1 (6 bases). The CDR3 spans 14 residues. Germline V gene data show CDR1 as SQVTM and CDR2 as ANQGSEA. V was shortened by 6 bases and J by 8 bases, with 19 bases between the two germline ends. CDR3: CSVGLGGQPEKLFF. For the CDR3, the DNA is TGCAGCGTGGGACTTGGGGGGCAGCCCGAAAAACTGTTTTTT.

V is TRBV5-1 and J is TRBJ1-1; D not resolved. The CDR3 has 15 residues. The germline CDR1 and CDR2 sequences are SGHRS and YFSETQ. The ends were cut back, 5 bases at V and 0 bases at J, with 14 bases in the middle. The CDR3 sequence is CASSPSPLMNTEAFF. CDR3 nucleotides: TGCGCCAGCAGTCCCTCCCCACTTATGAACACTGAAGCTTTCTTT.

This chain connects TRBV19 to TRBJ2-2, with TRBD1 matching over 12 bases. CDR3 size: 17 residues. V lost 5 bases and J lost 5; bases outside the gene matches: 9. Germline assignment: CDR1 LNHDA and CDR2 SQIVND (reference sequence). The CDR3 DNA follows: TGTGCCAGTAGTCTGGGACAGGGGGCTGCATTTACCGGGGAGCTGTTTTTT. This encodes CASSLGQGAAFTGELFF.

This chain uses TRBV5-1 with TRBJ1-3; D call uncertain. CDR3 length: 15 residues. V lost 0 bases to trimming and J lost 4 bases, with 11 bases between them. Germline V CDR1 and CDR2: SGHRS, YFSETQ. CDR3 DNA sequence: TGCGCCAGCAGCTTGGGCCAGGTGGGAGGAAACACCATATATTTT. It specifies CASSLGQVGGNTIYF.

The J gene is TRBJ2-5, the V gene TRBV28, with 14 bases aligning to TRBD2. The J segment lost 7 bases and the V segment lost 7 bases, leaving 11 bases of the junction unmatched. The CDR3 has 16 residues. The germline V gene encodes CDR1 MDHEN and CDR2 SYDVKM. The CDR3, as DNA: TGTGCCAGCAAAATGGGACTAGCGGGAGAACTCGCGACCCAGTACTTC. This encodes CASKMGLAGELATQYF.

The chain recombines TRBV6-4 with TRBJ1-6, with D perhaps TRBD1 (6 bases). Trimming pared 2 bases from V and 9 bases from J, leaving 23 bases between. Germline CDR1 MRHNA, CDR2 SNTAGT. The CDR3 runs 18 residues. The DNA of the CDR3 is TGTGCCAGCAGTGACCCCGTCGTACGGGAGGGACAAAGTTCACCCCTCCACTTT. The encoded protein is CASSDPVVREGQSSPLHF.

This clone was observed a few times. V gene TRBV9 combines with J gene TRBJ1-5; no reliable D call. Germline values: CDR1 SGDLS, CDR2 YYNGEE. Trimming took off 3 bases at V and 4 bases at J, with 14 bases between the two ends. The CDR3 spans 15 residues. The CDR3 DNA reads TGTGCCAGCAGCGGATCGAGCGCGCAAAATCAGCCCCAGCATTTT. Translation gives CASSGSSAQNQPQHF.

The rearrangement joins TRBV5-6 to TRBJ1-2, with D possibly matching TRBD1 (6 bases). The CDR3 has 14 residues. Per the germline V gene, CDR1 is SGHDT and CDR2 is YYEEEE. V was trimmed by 0 bases and J by 4 bases, leaving 10 bases between them. The CDR3 reads CASSLGQGSYGYTF. CDR3 nucleotides: TGTGCCAGCAGCTTGGGGCAGGGGTCCTATGGCTACACCTTC.

This clone was observed a handful of times. The rearrangement uses TRBV28 and TRBJ1-2, with a tentative D call TRBD1 (5 bases). V lost 7 bases and J 3 bases, leaving 15 bases between the germline ends. The CDR3 contains 14 residues. Germline values: CDR1 MDHEN, CDR2 SYDVKM. This chain's CDR3 is CASTLGGAYYGYTF. The CDR3 region has the DNA TGTGCCAGCACCCTGGGAGGGGCATACTATGGCTACACCTTC.

V and J are TRBV2 and TRBJ2-2; D may correspond to TRBD1 or TRBD2 (5 bases each). Trimming took 4 bases from V and 3 from J, leaving 9 bases between them. This CDR3 is 14 amino acids long. CDR1 and CDR2 from the germline V gene are SNHLY and FYNNEI. The CDR3 nucleotides read TGTGCCAGCAGTGCGGGGCAGTACACCGGGGAGCTGTTTTTT. It codes for CASSAGQYTGELFF. The complete variable domain, with remaining parts taken from reference TRBV2 and TRBJ2-2, reads EPEVTQTPSHQVTQMGQEVILRCVPISNHLYFYWYRQILGQKVEFLVSFYNNEISEKSEIFDDQFSVERPDGSNFTLKIRSTKLEDSAMYFCASSAGQYTGELFFGEGSRLTVL.

The chain recombines TRBV10-3 with TRBJ2-3; 7 bases agree with TRBD2. The germline V gene encodes CDR1 ENHRY and CDR2 SYGVKD. Unmatched junction bases numbered 6, after V lost 6 bases and J lost 3 bases. CDR3 size: 14 residues. CDR3 sequence: CAIRGGGRTDTQYF. The CDR3 coding sequence is TGTGCCATCAGGGGAGGCGGGAGAACAGATACGCAGTATTTT.

The chain carries TRBV27 and TRBJ1-5, with 7 bases aligning to TRBD1. CDR1 MNHEY and CDR2 SMNVEV come from the germline V gene (reference sequence). The CDR3 contains 18 residues. With 5 bases clipped from V and 4 bases from J, the junction kept 17 bases outside the gene matches. CDR3 region: CASSPSPRDRGSNQPQHF. In DNA, the CDR3 is TGTGCCAGCAGTCCTTCGCCCCGGGACAGAGGGTCGAATCAGCCCCAGCATTTT.

The genes are TRBV30 and TRBJ1-2; D call uncertain. Germline CDR1 is GTSNPN and CDR2 is SVGIG (reference sequence). Trimming shortened V by 0 bases and J by 7 bases, and 6 bases separated the two germline ends. This CDR3 is built from 11 residues. CDR3 DNA sequence: TGTGCCTGGAGTGTACGGGGTGGCTACACCTTC. Protein product: CAWSVRGGYTF.

The chain has TRBV10-1 and TRBJ2-2, with 12 bases identical to TRBD1. Germline V gives CDR1 WNHNN, CDR2 SYGVQD (reference sequence). The J segment lost 5 bases and the V segment lost 4 bases, leaving 2 bases of the junction unmatched. The CDR3 has 15 amino acids. CDR3 nucleotide sequence: TGCGCCAGCAGTGCGGGACAGGGGGCTACCGGGGAGCTGTTTTTT. It specifies CASSAGQGATGELFF.

The chain recombines TRBV5-4 with TRBJ2-3; 11 bases fit TRBD2. The CDR3 covers 15 residues. The junction had 2 bases not matched to a gene; V was cut back by 0 bases and J by 5 bases. Per the germline V gene, CDR1 is SGHNT and CDR2 is YYREEE (reference sequence). The CDR3 spells CASSLGLAGGDTQYF. CDR3 bases: TGTGCCAGCAGCTTGGGCCTAGCGGGAGGAGATACGCAGTATTTT.

The chain is built from TRBV19 and TRBJ2-2; D ambiguous. CDR3 size: 12 residues. From germline, CDR1 is LNHDA and CDR2 SQIVND (reference sequence). The ends were cut back, 7 bases at V and 1 base at J, with 4 bases in the middle. CDR3 region: CASTWNTGELFF. DNA for the CDR3: TGTGCCAGTACCTGGAACACCGGGGAGCTGTTTTTT.

This chain connects TRBV29-1 to TRBJ1-6; D perhaps matches TRBD1 (6 bases). Germline CDR1 is SQVTM and CDR2 is ANQGSEA. With 8 bases removed from V and 9 bases from J, the gap between germline ends came to 20 bases. This CDR3 has 14 residues. The CDR3 loop is CSPRKGERGSPLHF. In DNA form, the CDR3 reads TGCAGCCCCCGGAAGGGGGAGCGCGGTTCACCCCTCCACTTT.

V usage is TRBV27 and J usage is TRBJ2-7; D perhaps matches TRBD1 (6 bases). The germline gives CDR1 MNHEY, CDR2 SMNVEV (reference sequence). The CDR3 contains 15 residues. The V gene lost 2 bases and the J gene lost 4 bases, with 15 bases spanning the gap. In nucleotides, the CDR3 is TGTGCCAGCAGTTTAATGGGACAAAGGGGTTACGAGCAGTACTTC. Its protein is CASSLMGQRGYEQYF.

The chain has TRBV9 and TRBJ1-2; TRBD1 matches at 8 bases. Germline-derived CDR1 and CDR2 are SGDLS and YYNGEE. The CDR3 is 12 amino acids. V shed 5 bases and J 4 bases; nucleotides not matched to a gene: 1. CDR3 nucleotides: TGTGCCAGCAGAGGGACAGGCTATGGCTACACCTTC. Protein product: CASRGTGYGYTF.

The chain couples TRBV21-1 to TRBJ1-1; TRBD1, the table's D call, was not compared with the DNA. TRBV21-1 is a known pseudogene. This CDR3 spans 14 amino acids. The CDR3 loop reads CASSGRHLNTEAFF. The CDR3 DNA sequence: TGTGCCAGCAGCGGTCGACATTTGAACACTGAAGCTTTCTTT.